These 25 T cell receptor beta chains were all obtained from the same sample, sequenced in a study of cytomegalovirus exposure and HLA in healthy donors. The PCR used 60 Vbeta and 13 Jbeta primers. Repertoires were generated with immunoSEQ multiplex PCR, while TCRdb's copy carries only in-frame clones and drops some. The repertoire consists of about 110,000 clones, with 73% occurring once and the leading ten covering 8.4%. Material: PBMCs. Every receptor here comes from a middle-aged man in good health and CMV-seronegative.

The DNA for the CDR3 is TGTGCCAGCAGCTTCCGGGACTTCCAAGAGACCCAGTACTTC. Its protein is CASSFRDFQETQYF. The chain links TRBV14 to TRBJ2-5; D might be TRBD2 (6 bases). CDR3 size: 14 residues. Trimming shortened V by 5 bases and J by 1 base, and 11 bases separated the two germline ends. Germline V gene sequence: CDR1 SGHDN, CDR2 FVKESK.

This clone was detected only a few times. The chain links TRBV11-2 to TRBJ1-1, with 10 bases matching TRBD1. The CDR3 runs 16 residues. The V and J ends lost 5 bases and 5 bases, in that order; junction bases with no gene match: 11. The V gene's germline CDR1 is SGHAT and CDR2 FQNNGV. For the CDR3, the DNA is TGTGCCAGCAGCACCGGGACAGGGGCAGGTGGGACTGAAGCTTTCTTT. Protein: CASSTGTGAGGTEAFF.

The chain's CDR3 is CASSLGGHDGYTF. CDR3 bases: TGTGCCAGCAGCTTAGGAGGGCACGACGGCTACACCTTC. The chain has TRBV7-8 and TRBJ1-2; D unresolved. The length of the CDR3 is 13 residues. From germline, CDR1 is SGHVS and CDR2 FQNEAQ. Trimming left V 1 base short and J 8 bases short, with 11 bases between.

This chain links TRBV5-1 with TRBJ2-7; 10 bases match TRBD1. Trimming at V came to 5 bases and at J to 6 bases, leaving 8 bases not matched to a gene. CDR1 and CDR2 from the germline V gene are SGHRS and YFSETQ. The CDR3 spans 14 residues. The CDR3 DNA reads as TGCGCCAGCAGACCCGGGACAGGGGCCGGCGAGCAGTACTTC. Residues: CASRPGTGAGEQYF.

The rearrangement links TRBV11-2 to TRBJ2-5; 12 bases fit TRBD2. J lost 2 bases, V lost 0 bases, and 10 bases had no gene match. The CDR3 loop spans 19 amino acids. Germline V lookup: CDR1 SGHAT, CDR2 FQNNGV. CDR3 bases: TGTGCCAGCAGCTTAGATGGGCTAGCGGGGGGGCCGGGGCAAGAGACCCAGTACTTC. Residues: CASSLDGLAGGPGQETQYF. The variable domain in full, with the rest retrieved from reference TRBV11-2 and TRBJ2-5, is EAGVAQSPRYKIIEKRQSVAFWCNPISGHATLYWYQQILGQGPKLLIQFQNNGVVDDSQLPKDRFSAERLKGVDSTLKIQPAKLEDSAVYLCASSLDGLAGGPGQETQYFGPGTRLLVL.

Only a few counts were recorded for this clone. V and J are TRBV6-6 and TRBJ2-7; tentatively, D is TRBD2 (6 bases). This CDR3 is built from 12 residues. V was pared by 6 bases and J by 0 bases, with 6 bases between. Germline CDR1 reads MNHNY; CDR2 reads SVGAGI (reference sequence). The CDR3 reads CASRGLSYEQYF. The CDR3 nucleotides are TGTGCCAGCAGGGGACTCTCCTACGAGCAGTACTTC.

The chain has TRBV6-5 and TRBJ2-1; D is possibly TRBD1 (7 bases). Trimming stripped 4 bases from V and 4 bases from J, with 14 bases between. Germline lookup yields CDR1 MNHEY and CDR2 SVGAGI. The CDR3 is made up of 15 amino acids. The CDR3 spells CASSSAGQYYNEQFF. The CDR3 DNA follows: TGTGCCAGCAGTTCCGCGGGACAGTATTACAATGAGCAGTTCTTC.

The chain uses TRBV5-5 and TRBJ1-5; the D is unclear. V was cut by 0 bases and J by 1 base, with 8 bases left in between. The length of the CDR3 is 15 residues. CDR1 and CDR2 (germline): SGHKS, YYEKEE (reference sequence). Here the CDR3 DNA reads TGTGCCAGCAGCTTGGCAGGAGGGAGCAATCAGCCCCAGCATTTT. It encodes CASSLAGGSNQPQHF. Supplemented by reference TRBV5-5 and TRBJ1-5, the full variable domain reads DAGVTQSPTHLIKTRGQQVTLRCSPISGHKSVSWYQQVLGQGPQFIFQYYEKEERGRGNFPDRFSARQFPNYSSELNVNALLLGDSALYLCASSLAGGSNQPQHFGDGTRLSIL.

The chain combines TRBV7-3 with TRBJ2-1; the match to TRBD2 covers 15 bases. The trim removed 2 bases at V and 8 bases at J, leaving 10 bases unmatched. The CDR3 sequence is 18 residues long. Germline-derived CDR1 and CDR2 are SGHTA and FQGTGA. DNA for the CDR3: TGTGCCAGCAGCTTAGGGACTAGCGGGGGGTCCGACGTCGATGAGCAGTTCTTC. Its protein is CASSLGTSGGSDVDEQFF. The complete variable domain, with remaining parts taken from reference TRBV7-3 and TRBJ2-1, reads GAGVSQTPSNKVTEKGKYVELRCDPISGHTALYWYRQSLGQGPEFLIYFQGTGAADDSGLPNDRFFAVRPEGSVSTLKIQRTERGDSAVYLCASSLGTSGGSDVDEQFFGPGTRLTVL.

This clone was found a few times. Here the CDR3 reads CASSRTADNSPLHF. The CDR3 DNA is TGTGCCAGCAGCCGGACAGCCGATAATTCACCCCTCCACTTT. The rearrangement links TRBV9 to TRBJ1-6, with D possibly being TRBD1 (6 bases). The CDR3 has 14 amino acids. CDR1 is SGDLS, CDR2 YYNGEE, per germline. V was trimmed by 4 bases and J by 5 bases, leaving 10 bases between them.

This clone appeared once. The J gene is TRBJ2-3, the V gene TRBV5-1; perhaps TRBD2 as D (6 bases). The CDR3 runs to 14 residues. Trimming pared 1 base from V and 6 bases from J, leaving 12 bases between. Germline V gene lookup returns CDR1 SGHRS and CDR2 YFSETQ. CDR3 protein: CASSLQGGTDTQYF. The CDR3 DNA reads as TGCGCCAGCAGCTTGCAGGGAGGTACCGATACGCAGTATTTT.

There are a few counts of this clone. V usage is TRBV19 and J usage is TRBJ2-3; 9 bases match TRBD1. This CDR3 has 21 residues. Trimming removed 6 bases from V and 1 base from J; junction bases left unmatched: 23. Per germline, CDR1 LNHDA and CDR2 SQIVND (reference sequence). The CDR3 sequence is CASRSTGRGQGIGIGTDTQYF. As DNA, the CDR3 is TGTGCCAGTAGGTCAACTGGCCGGGGACAGGGTATCGGGATTGGCACAGATACGCAGTATTTT.

The chain combines TRBV11-2 with TRBJ2-2; D is possibly TRBD1 (5 bases). With 1 base removed from V and 4 bases from J, the gap between germline ends came to 13 bases. The CDR3 totals 16 residues. Germline V gene lookup returns CDR1 SGHAT and CDR2 FQNNGV. Here the CDR3 reads CASSLAPGQFTGELFF. Written as DNA, the CDR3 is TGTGCCAGCAGCTTAGCCCCCGGACAATTCACCGGGGAGCTGTTTTTT.

This sequence joins TRBV7-6 and TRBJ1-2; 10 bases line up with TRBD1. The CDR3 spans 15 residues. CDR1 is SGHVS, CDR2 FNYEAQ, per germline. Unmatched junction bases numbered 7, after V lost 4 bases and J lost 5 bases. CDR3 nucleotide sequence: TGTGCCAGCAGCTCAGGGACAGGGGAGAGTTATGGCTACACCTTC. Translating gives CASSSGTGESYGYTF. Looking up the rest from reference TRBV7-6 and TRBJ1-2 gives the full variable domain: GAGVSQSPRYKVTKRGQDVALRCDPISGHVSLYWYRQALGQGPEFLTYFNYEAQQDKSGLPNDRFSAERPEGSISTLTIQRTEQRDSAMYRCASSSGTGESYGYTFGSGTRLTVV.

The chain carries TRBV5-6 and TRBJ2-2; no definite D call. The germline V and J ends were trimmed by 0 bases and 1 base, with 4 bases remaining between them. The CDR3 loop spans 14 amino acids. Germline loops: CDR1 SGHDT, CDR2 YYEEEE. The DNA for the CDR3 is TGTGCCAGCAGCTTGGTTAGGAACACCGGGGAGCTGTTTTTT. Translation gives CASSLVRNTGELFF.

This sequence joins TRBV9 and TRBJ1-4, with D hard to call. The germline V gene encodes CDR1 SGDLS and CDR2 YYNGEE. V was cut by 2 bases and J by 7 bases, with 12 bases left in between. This CDR3 has 14 residues. CDR3 loop: CASSVEIYGEKLFF. The CDR3 nucleotides are TGTGCCAGCAGCGTCGAAATATACGGTGAAAAACTGTTTTTT. The full variable domain, with the rest looked up from reference TRBV9 and TRBJ1-4, is DSGVTQTPKHLITATGQRVTLRCSPRSGDLSVYWYQQSLDQGLQFLIQYYNGEERAKGNILERFSAQQFPDLHSELNLSSLELGDSALYFCASSVEIYGEKLFFGSGTQLSVL.

The V and J genes are TRBV4-3 and TRBJ2-5, with D possibly being TRBD1 (6 bases). The CDR3 length is 16 residues. Germline CDR1 is LGHNA and CDR2 is YSLEER. The V and J ends lost 0 bases and 3 bases respectively, with 14 bases between them. The DNA for the CDR3 is TGCGCCAGCAGCCAAGACGTCGGGCAGGGGAAAGAGACCCAGTACTTC. This gives the protein CASSQDVGQGKETQYF.

V and J are TRBV7-2 and TRBJ2-2; no firm D call. Germline CDR1 SGHTA, CDR2 FQGNSA. The V gene lost 8 bases and the J gene lost 3 bases, with 7 bases spanning the gap. The length of the CDR3 is 12 residues. This CDR3 reads CASRRYTGELFF. CDR3 coding DNA: TGTGCCAGCCGGCGGTACACCGGGGAGCTGTTTTTT. Variable domain in full (rest from reference TRBV7-2 and TRBJ2-2): GAGVSQSPSNKVTEKGKDVELRCDPISGHTALYWYRQSLGQGLEFLIYFQGNSAPDKSGLPSDRFSAERTGGSVSTLTIQRTQQEDSAVYLCASRRYTGELFFGEGSRLTVL.

The rearrangement joins TRBV5-1 to TRBJ2-7; 7 nucleotides match TRBD1. Germline V gene sequence: CDR1 SGHRS, CDR2 YFSETQ. Trimming cost V 3 bases and J 5 bases; bases outside gene matches: 8. The CDR3 is 14 residues long. The CDR3 sequence: CASSSQGDVDEQYF. The CDR3 DNA reads TGCGCCAGCAGCTCCCAGGGGGATGTGGACGAGCAGTACTTC.

The chain uses TRBV27 and TRBJ1-1; D not resolved. V lost 2 bases, J lost 0 bases, and 7 bases lay in between. This CDR3 comprises 14 residues. The V gene's germline CDR1 is MNHEY and CDR2 SMNVEV (reference sequence). The CDR3, as DNA: TGTGCCAGCAGTTTAGAGGGAATGAACACTGAAGCTTTCTTT. This sequence encodes CASSLEGMNTEAFF.

V usage is TRBV2 and J usage is TRBJ2-5; possibly TRBD1 for D (6 bases). CDR3 length: 12 residues. V gave up 6 bases and J gave up 2 bases, with 7 bases separating them. Germline values: CDR1 SNHLY, CDR2 FYNNEI. The chain's CDR3 is CASRDSQETQYF. The CDR3 DNA sequence: TGTGCCAGCAGGGACAGTCAAGAGACCCAGTACTTC.

Regarding this clone: At one end, the junction sequence differs from germline, possibly due to a read error. The chain combines TRBV27 with TRBJ2-7; TRBD2 might be the D (5 bases). The length of the CDR3 is 13 residues. The germline V gene has CDR1 MNHEY and CDR2 SMNVEV (reference sequence). This chain's CDR3 is CAGSFTREYEQYF. CDR3 DNA sequence: TGTGCCGGCAGTTTTACCCGGGAATACGAGCAGTACTTC.

The CDR3 loop is CASSPTGGADYGYTF. The CDR3 region has the DNA TGCGCCAGCAGCCCCACAGGGGGCGCAGACTATGGCTACACCTTC. This sequence joins TRBV5-1 and TRBJ1-2; TRBD1 matches 9 bases. CDR3 size: 15 residues. Germline loops: CDR1 SGHRS, CDR2 YFSETQ. With 4 bases clipped from V and 3 bases from J, the junction kept 7 bases outside the gene matches.

This chain joins TRBV30 and TRBJ1-6; D is perhaps TRBD1 (5 bases). This CDR3 comprises 12 residues. In germline, CDR1 is GTSNPN, CDR2 SVGIG (reference sequence). Trimming took off 8 bases at V and 9 bases at J, with 14 bases between the two ends. The CDR3 coding sequence is TGTGCCCGGGACTCTCGGGGTTCACCCCTCCACTTT. Protein sequence: CARDSRGSPLHF.

The gene calls are TRBV5-1 and TRBJ2-1; perhaps TRBD2 as D (5 bases). The germline CDR1 and CDR2 sequences are SGHRS and YFSETQ. CDR3 size: 15 residues. With 1 base removed from V and 4 bases from J, the gap between germline ends came to 12 bases. As DNA, the CDR3 is TGCGCCAGCAGCTTGAAAGCGGAAACGTACAATGAGCAGTTCTTC. Translation gives CASSLKAETYNEQFF.